This T cell receptor (beta chain) was captured by sequencing in a study of shared clonotypes between healthy human individuals. Study findings and constraints: Even with large depth, rarefaction showed that sorted-subset sequencing was incomplete.

The germline gives CDR1 SGHVS, CDR2 FQNEAQ. With 5 bases clipped from V and 5 bases from J, the junction kept 5 bases outside the gene matches. CDR3 length equals 16 residues. On this clone itself: Its cognate antigen is unknown.

It was across several immunoSEQ plates that each subset's genomic DNA was evenly split. Some clones are missing from TCRdb's copy, which holds only in-frame ones; the method was immunoSEQ multiplex PCR. The sample consists of some 1.5 million clones, around 95% of them appearing once. V and J are TRBV7-8 and TRBJ2-2, with TRBD2 matching 13 bases. This receptor was obtained from a young man in good health. The sequenced sample consisted of naive CD4+ T cells sorted from blood. Subset defined: CD45RA+ positively selected. This CDR3 reads CASSTTSGRGTGELFF. The CDR3 DNA reads as TGTGCCAGCAGCACAACTAGCGGGAGGGGGACCGGGGAGCTGTTTTTT.